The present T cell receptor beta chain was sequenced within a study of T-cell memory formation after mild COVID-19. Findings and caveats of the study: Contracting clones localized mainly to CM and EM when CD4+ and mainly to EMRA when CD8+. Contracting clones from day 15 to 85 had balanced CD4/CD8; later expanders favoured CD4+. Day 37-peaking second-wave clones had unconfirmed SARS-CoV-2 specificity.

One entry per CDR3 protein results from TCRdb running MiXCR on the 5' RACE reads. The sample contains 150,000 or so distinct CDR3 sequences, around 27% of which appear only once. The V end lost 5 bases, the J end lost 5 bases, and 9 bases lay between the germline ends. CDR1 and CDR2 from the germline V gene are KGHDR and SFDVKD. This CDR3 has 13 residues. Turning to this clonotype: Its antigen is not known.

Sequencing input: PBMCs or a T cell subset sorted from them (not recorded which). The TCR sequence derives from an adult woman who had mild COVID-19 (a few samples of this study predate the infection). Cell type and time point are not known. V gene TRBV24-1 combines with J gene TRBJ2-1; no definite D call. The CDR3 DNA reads TGTGCCACCAGTGCCCCCCGGGACAATGAGCAGTTCTTC. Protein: CATSAPRDNEQFF.